The 3 T cell receptor beta chains listed next were all sequenced from one sample in a study of somatic mutations in cytotoxic T cells in rheumatoid arthritis (dated 2017 in TCRdb). Libraries were prepared through the immunoSEQ multiplex PCR assay. TCRdb obtained this table from immuneACCESS and retained in-frame rearrangements with V and J assigned. These tables miss some clones; where compared with another copy, unresolved V genes account for less than half of the shortfall, and the remainder is unexplained. The table for this sample lists under 20,000 clones; around three quarters of them were counted only once. About 5% of the sample is in the top ten clones. The specimen was CD8+ T cells sorted from blood. The receptors originated from an adult with rheumatoid arthritis.

This clone occurred a few times. The chain is built from TRBV9 and TRBJ1-2; 7 bases line up with TRBD1. The CDR3 has 16 residues. Trimming took 0 bases from V and 6 from J; bases not matched to a gene: 11. From germline, CDR1 is SGDLS and CDR2 YYNGEE. The CDR3, as DNA: TGTGCCAGCAGCGTAGCCCTTGCGACAGGGCGGGATGGCTACACCTTC. Protein: CASSVALATGRDGYTF.

The J gene is TRBJ1-4, the V gene TRBV7-9; D remains ambiguous. V was pared by 2 bases and J by 2 bases, with 12 bases between. The germline V gene encodes CDR1 SEHNR and CDR2 FQNEAQ (reference sequence). CDR3 length: 16 amino acids. CDR3 DNA: TGTGCCAGCAGCTTATTCAATGTTGTCACTAATGAAAAACTGTTTTTT. Translated: CASSLFNVVTNEKLFF.

V is TRBV5-5 and J is TRBJ1-2; maybe TRBD1 (5 bases). CDR3 length: 16 amino acids. Deletions cut 5 bases from V and 6 bases from J, with 23 bases between. Germline V lookup: CDR1 SGHKS, CDR2 YYEKEE (reference sequence). For the CDR3, the DNA is TGTGCCAGCAGTCCTACCGGGACCCTTTTGGCCGATGGCTACACCTTC. It specifies CASSPTGTLLADGYTF.